Below are 31 T cell receptor beta chains sequenced from a single sample in a study of T cell therapy after organ transplantation. TCRdb's copy holds only in-frame clones and misses some; the assay was immunoSEQ multiplex PCR. The data show about 15,000 clones, over 75% seen once. Which antigens these TCRs recognize remains unknown. Time point meaning: 20-29 weeks after completion of therapy. The sequencing used CD8+ T cells from blood, collected after autologous CMV-specific T cell therapy. Source of these receptors: a human patient who had received a solid organ transplant and had CMV disease. A subset of T cells may come from the graft donor.

This chain uses TRBV7-9 with TRBJ1-2; D is unclear. This CDR3 is built from 14 residues. Trimming shortened V by 1 base and J by 6 bases, and 12 bases separated the two germline ends. The germline V gene has CDR1 SEHNR and CDR2 FQNEAQ (reference sequence). This chain's CDR3 is CASSLVPSRDGYTF. The DNA of the CDR3 is TGTGCCAGCAGCTTAGTGCCGAGTAGGGATGGCTACACCTTC.

This chain links TRBV13 with TRBJ2-2; possible D gene TRBD2, 7 bases. Deletions cut 6 bases from V and 1 base from J, with 18 bases between. CDR1 is PRHDT, CDR2 FYEKMQ, per germline (reference sequence). This CDR3 region has 17 residues. The CDR3 DNA reads TGTGCCAGCAGTCATATCAAAGCGGGACAGAACACCGGGGAGCTGTTTTTT. Amino acids: CASSHIKAGQNTGELFF.

The rearrangement joins TRBV7-2 to TRBJ2-7; a possible D gene is TRBD2 (5 bases). Germline V gene sequence: CDR1 SGHTA, CDR2 FQGNSA. The length of the CDR3 is 14 residues. V was cut by 3 bases and J by 5 bases, with 14 bases left in between. The CDR3 nucleotides are TGTGCCAGCAGCTTGATAGGGAGTAGCGACGAGCAGTACTTC. Protein sequence: CASSLIGSSDEQYF.

The V and J genes are TRBV2 and TRBJ2-7, with D possibly matching TRBD1 (6 bases). Per the germline V gene, CDR1 is SNHLY and CDR2 is FYNNEI. The CDR3 contains 14 residues. Trimming cost V 2 bases and J 0 bases, with 8 bases left between them. CDR3 sequence reads: CASSETGSSYEQYF. In DNA form, the CDR3 reads TGTGCCAGCAGTGAAACAGGGAGCTCCTACGAGCAGTACTTC.

This rearrangement joins TRBV11-2 to TRBJ2-5, with TRBD2 as a possible D gene (6 bases). CDR1 and CDR2 (germline): SGHAT, FQNNGV. The germline V and J ends were trimmed by 0 bases and 9 bases, with 11 bases remaining between them. CDR3 size: 13 residues. CDR3 in amino acids: CASSLDPGVAQYF. The CDR3 region has the DNA TGTGCCAGCAGCTTAGATCCGGGGGTGGCCCAGTACTTC. Complete variable domain (other parts from reference TRBV11-2 and TRBJ2-5): EAGVAQSPRYKIIEKRQSVAFWCNPISGHATLYWYQQILGQGPKLLIQFQNNGVVDDSQLPKDRFSAERLKGVDSTLKIQPAKLEDSAVYLCASSLDPGVAQYFGPGTRLLVL.

This sequence joins TRBV28 and TRBJ2-7, with unresolved D. This CDR3 contains 14 residues. Germline V gene sequence: CDR1 MDHEN, CDR2 SYDVKM. Trimming pared 5 bases from V and 1 base from J, leaving 12 bases between. CDR3 nucleotides: TGTGCCAGCAGTCACGACACCCCGTCCTACGAGCAGTACTTC. Amino acids: CASSHDTPSYEQYF.

The chain employs TRBV5-8 and TRBJ2-1; the match to TRBD1 covers 8 bases. Looked up from germline, CDR1 is SGHTS and CDR2 is YDEGEE. Unmatched junction bases numbered 11, after V lost 1 base and J lost 8 bases. This CDR3 has 16 residues. The CDR3 sequence: CASSLSGAGGEDEQFF. DNA for the CDR3: TGTGCCAGCAGCTTGTCTGGGGCAGGGGGCGAAGATGAGCAGTTCTTC.

This sequence joins TRBV7-8 and TRBJ1-2; tentatively, D is TRBD1 (5 bases). This CDR3 has 15 residues. V was clipped by 3 bases and J by 4 bases, with 15 bases between them. Germline V gene data show CDR1 as SGHVS and CDR2 as FQNEAQ. The CDR3 region is CASSLDHRDGYGYTF. DNA for the CDR3: TGTGCCAGCAGCTTGGATCACCGGGACGGCTATGGCTACACCTTC. Complete variable domain (other parts from reference TRBV7-8 and TRBJ1-2): GAGVSQSPRYKVAKRGQDVALRCDPISGHVSLFWYQQALGQGPEFLTYFQNEAQLDKSGLPSDRFFAERPEGSVSTLKIQRTQQEDSAVYLCASSLDHRDGYGYTFGSGTRLTVV.

This chain links TRBV29-1 with TRBJ2-1; no clear D. CDR3 length: 14 amino acids. Trimming removed 1 base from V and 7 bases from J, with 14 bases in between. Looked up from germline, CDR1 is SQVTM and CDR2 is ANQGSEA. CDR3 loop: CSVEVQWPPNEQFF. DNA of the CDR3: TGCAGCGTTGAAGTACAGTGGCCACCGAATGAGCAGTTCTTC.

The gene calls are TRBV2 and TRBJ1-1; D gene uncertain. Germline loops: CDR1 SNHLY, CDR2 FYNNEI. This CDR3 has 15 amino acids. V was pared by 3 bases and J by 3 bases, with 14 bases between. In nucleotides, the CDR3 is TGTGCCAGCAGTGAGGGGTGGCATTCGGACACTGAAGCTTTCTTT. Translating it yields CASSEGWHSDTEAFF.

This clone showed up just once. The J gene is TRBJ1-5, the V gene TRBV6-1, with D tentatively TRBD1 (6 bases). Trimming stripped 2 bases from V and 6 bases from J, with 11 bases between. The CDR3 covers 14 residues. CDR1 and CDR2 (germline): MNHNS, SASEGT. The CDR3 nucleotides read TGTGCCAGCAGTGAAAGGACAGAGGCTCAGCCCCAGCATTTT. Translated: CASSERTEAQPQHF.

The chain is built from TRBV27 and TRBJ2-4, with D possibly matching TRBD2 (5 bases). The CDR3 spans 14 residues. Germline values: CDR1 MNHEY, CDR2 SMNVEV (reference sequence). The V end was cut by 2 bases, the J end by 0 bases, with 5 bases between. CDR3 region: CASSLAGAKNIQYF. CDR3 sequence (DNA): TGTGCCAGCAGTTTAGCGGGAGCCAAAAACATTCAGTACTTC.

This rearrangement joins TRBV25-1 to TRBJ1-1; maybe TRBD1 (5 bases). In germline, CDR1 is MGHDK, CDR2 SYGVNS. V shed 6 bases and J shed 1 base, with 12 bases lying between them. The CDR3 extends over 14 amino acids. The CDR3 nucleotides read TGTGCCAGCAGCCTTGCAGGGAGGAACACTGAAGCTTTCTTT. This translates into CASSLAGRNTEAFF.

V is TRBV2 and J is TRBJ1-1; 8 nucleotides match TRBD1. CDR3 length: 15 amino acids. The germline CDR1 and CDR2 sequences are SNHLY and FYNNEI. V lost 11 bases to trimming and J lost 5 bases; unmatched junction nucleotides: 16. As DNA, the CDR3 is TGTGCCGCCCCAGCCTCAAGACAGGGGTTGACTGAAGCTTTCTTT. It yields the protein CAAPASRQGLTEAFF. The full variable domain, its missing parts supplied by reference TRBV2 and TRBJ1-1, is EPEVTQTPSHQVTQMGQEVILRCVPISNHLYFYWYRQILGQKVEFLVSFYNNEISEKSEIFDDQFSVERPDGSNFTLKIRSTKLEDSAMYFCAAPASRQGLTEAFFGQGTRLTVV.

The chain uses TRBV11-2 and TRBJ1-1, with D unresolved. Trimming left V 4 bases short and J 8 bases short, with 11 bases between. The CDR3 spans 12 residues. Germline-derived CDR1 and CDR2 are SGHAT and FQNNGV. CDR3 in DNA: TGTGCCAGCAGCTCGACGGAAGGCGAAGCTTTCTTT. Its translation: CASSSTEGEAFF.

The rearrangement uses TRBV7-6 and TRBJ2-3; 10 bases fit TRBD2. The CDR3 sequence is 14 residues long. V lost 6 bases to trimming and J lost 2 bases; unmatched junction nucleotides: 2. Germline V lookup: CDR1 SGHVS, CDR2 FNYEAQ. CDR3 sequence reads: CASRAGGVTDTQYF. The CDR3 nucleotides are TGTGCCAGCAGAGCGGGGGGGGTCACAGATACGCAGTATTTT.

The V and J genes are TRBV6-5 and TRBJ2-2; the match to TRBD1 covers 10 bases. CDR1 is MNHEY, CDR2 SVGAGI, per germline. The CDR3 extends over 16 amino acids. V dropped 2 bases and J dropped 5; count of bases not matched to a gene: 5. CDR3 DNA: TGTGCCAGCAGTTACACGACAGGGGGCGCGACCGGGGAGCTGTTTTTT. It codes for CASSYTTGGATGELFF.

J is TRBJ1-2 and V is TRBV11-2, with D perhaps matching TRBD1 (6 bases). Germline CDR1 and CDR2: SGHAT and FQNNGV. With 5 bases removed from V and 7 bases from J, the gap between germline ends came to 11 bases. This CDR3 comprises 12 residues. The chain's CDR3 is CASSGVGAGYTF. DNA for the CDR3: TGTGCCAGCAGCGGAGTGGGGGCTGGCTACACCTTC.

Comments on this clone: This likely stems from a read error, as it lies one base from a far larger clone. The same CDR3 also results from other DNA sequences found in this sample. The V call is TRBV5-6, the J call TRBJ2-7, with 7 bases lining up with TRBD1. Unmatched junction bases numbered 10, after V lost 0 bases and J lost 7 bases. The V gene's germline CDR1 is SGHDT and CDR2 YYEEEE. CDR3 length equals 15 residues. The CDR3 spells CASSLGGQGVFEQYF. CDR3 DNA sequence: TGTGCCAGCAGCTTGGGGGGCCAGGGGGTTTTTGAGCAGTACTTC.

On this clone: The identical CDR3 is also encoded by other nucleotide sequences in the sample. The chain employs TRBV7-9 and TRBJ1-5; unclear D gene. CDR3 size: 14 residues. Germline V gene sequence: CDR1 SEHNR, CDR2 FQNEAQ (reference sequence). V was clipped by 1 base and J by 4 bases, with 8 bases between them. The CDR3 bases are TGTGCCAGCAGCTTAGATGGGTTTAATCAGCCCCAGCATTTT. Amino acids: CASSLDGFNQPQHF.

The sample holds a few counts of this clone. The chain couples TRBV19 to TRBJ2-7, with 7 nucleotides matching TRBD1. J was trimmed by 5 bases and V by 6 bases; bases with no gene match: 10. There are 14 residues in the CDR3. Germline V gene data show CDR1 as LNHDA and CDR2 as SQIVND (reference sequence). The CDR3 coding sequence is TGTGCCAGTAGCTACACGACAGGGTCCAACGAGCAGTACTTC. Its protein is CASSYTTGSNEQYF. The full variable domain, completed using reference TRBV19 and TRBJ2-7, is DGGITQSPKYLFRKEGQNVTLSCEQNLNHDAMYWYRQDPGQGLRLIYYSQIVNDFQKGDIAEGYSVSREKKESFPLTVTSAQKNPTAFYLCASSYTTGSNEQYFGPGTRLTVT.

This clone has only one observation. The V gene is TRBV4-3, the J gene TRBJ1-1; a weak D match, TRBD1 (5 bases). Trimming stripped 0 bases from V and 3 bases from J, with 11 bases between. Looked up from germline, CDR1 is LGHNA and CDR2 is YSLEER. The CDR3 has 15 amino acids. The CDR3 coding sequence is TGCGCCAGCAGCCAAGAGTTGGAGGGGTACACTGAAGCTTTCTTT. This codes for CASSQELEGYTEAFF.

The chain joins TRBV15 to TRBJ1-1, with a possible D match to TRBD1 (5 bases). The CDR3 has 15 residues. Germline-derived CDR1 and CDR2 are LNHNV and YYDKDF (reference sequence). V was trimmed by 2 bases and J by 0 bases, leaving 10 bases between them. The chain's CDR3 is CATSRPTRVNTEAFF. CDR3 bases: TGTGCCACCAGCAGACCAACCAGGGTGAACACTGAAGCTTTCTTT.

This clone appeared once. The chain recombines TRBV4-2 with TRBJ2-7; no clear D gene. Germline CDR1 LGHNA, CDR2 YNFKEQ. V was cut by 0 bases and J by 6 bases, with 12 bases left in between. CDR3 length: 14 residues. CDR3 sequence (DNA): TGTGCCAGCAGCCAAGAGGGTCCAGCCGGCGAGCAGTACTTC. Translation gives CASSQEGPAGEQYF.

The genes are TRBV6-6 and TRBJ1-2; TRBD1 matches at 7 bases. The ends lost 2 bases at V and 4 bases at J; junction bases unmatched: 4. CDR3 size: 14 residues. Germline values: CDR1 MNHNY, CDR2 SVGAGI (reference sequence). The CDR3 nucleotides are TGTGCCAGCAGTTACGAGGGGGCTGGCTATGGCTACACCTTC. Amino acid sequence: CASSYEGAGYGYTF.

The V call is TRBV30, the J call TRBJ1-2, with 8 bases matching TRBD1. V dropped 7 bases and J dropped 6; count of bases not matched to a gene: 19. This CDR3 region has 16 residues. Per germline, CDR1 GTSNPN and CDR2 SVGIG (reference sequence). In DNA, the CDR3 is TGTGCCTCCCTCACCGCGGGGACAGGTAGTAGGGATGGCTACACCTTC. It encodes CASLTAGTGSRDGYTF.

The rearrangement joins TRBV30 to TRBJ2-7; possible D gene TRBD2, 6 bases. V lost 0 bases and J lost 5, with 14 bases in between. There are 14 residues in the CDR3. CDR1 is GTSNPN and CDR2 is SVGIG in the germline V gene (reference sequence). The DNA of the CDR3 is TGTGCCTGGAGTGTACGGGGCGGGGCCCACGAGCAGTACTTC. It codes for CAWSVRGGAHEQYF.

The rearrangement uses TRBV15 and TRBJ2-5; 9 bases map to TRBD1. V dropped 0 bases and J dropped 2; count of bases not matched to a gene: 1. CDR3 length: 15 residues. CDR1 and CDR2 from the germline V gene are LNHNV and YYDKDF (reference sequence). The CDR3 loop reads CATSREGTGQETQYF. In nucleotides, the CDR3 is TGTGCCACCAGCAGAGAAGGGACAGGGCAAGAGACCCAGTACTTC.

The chain has TRBV27 and TRBJ1-2; 9 bases fit TRBD1. Germline trimming cut 6 bases from V and 6 bases from J; bases unmatched to any gene: 2. Germline V gives CDR1 MNHEY, CDR2 SMNVEV (reference sequence). The CDR3 has 12 residues. The CDR3 nucleotides are TGTGCCAGCAGAACAGGGGGCCATGGCTACACCTTC. Translated: CASRTGGHGYTF.

DNA of the CDR3: TGTGCCAGCAGCCTCCAAACGGACGCGGACGCCACGCAGTATTTT. The encoded protein is CASSLQTDADATQYF. The V and J genes are TRBV4-2 and TRBJ2-3, with D unclear. The CDR3 loop spans 15 amino acids. Germline V CDR1 and CDR2: LGHNA, YNFKEQ. Trimming removed 4 bases at V and 9 bases at J, with 20 bases between.

The rearrangement joins TRBV6-5 to TRBJ1-5, with 8 bases aligning to TRBD1. Germline trimming cut 6 bases from V and 7 bases from J; bases unmatched to any gene: 2. This CDR3 has 12 residues. From germline, CDR1 is MNHEY and CDR2 SVGAGI. The DNA for the CDR3 is TGTGCCAGCAGCCCAGGGGGCCAGCCCCAGCATTTT. It specifies CASSPGGQPQHF.